This is a list of T cell receptor beta chains from one sample in a study of identical twins. TCRdb processed the 5' RACE reads anew with MiXCR; each CDR3 protein has one entry. The sample comprises about 240,000 distinct CDR3 sequences, 8% to 11% of which are singletons, and 9% to 10% rests with the top ten. The sequenced sample was memory T cells sorted from blood. The receptor source for this set is a man in his fifties or sixties in good health. CDR3s include the opening cysteine and the closing phenylalanine or tryptophan. Fields, in order: D gene, V gene, J gene, clone size, CDR3 protein, CDR3 DNA. D genes are given only for firm matches. Not every row has a clone size; where given, it reads once, few, many or a size class.

D gene: NA; V gene: TRBV6-1; J gene: TRBJ2-1; clone size: few; CDR3 protein: CASRKTGTLSYNEQFF; CDR3 DNA: TGTGCCAGCAGAAAGACCGGGACGCTCTCCTACAATGAGCAGTTCTTC
D gene: TRBD1; V gene: TRBV20-1; J gene: TRBJ1-5; clone size: few; CDR3 protein: CSARTGVTGQPQHF; CDR3 DNA: TGCAGTGCTAGAACAGGGGTTACGGGTCAGCCCCAGCATTTT
D gene: NA; V gene: TRBV5-1; J gene: TRBJ1-2; clone size: many; CDR3 protein: CASSLAREGGYTF; CDR3 DNA: TGTGCCAGCAGCTTGGCGCGGGAAGGTGGCTACACCTTC
D gene: NA; V gene: TRBV7-6; J gene: TRBJ2-3; clone size: NA; CDR3 protein: CASSSFRTDTQYF; CDR3 DNA: TGTGCCAGCAGCTCGTTTCGCACAGATACGCAGTATTTT
D gene: TRBD1; V gene: TRBV5-5; J gene: TRBJ1-5; clone size: once; CDR3 protein: CASSIEDRGGQPQHF; CDR3 DNA: TGTGCCAGCAGCATAGAAGACAGGGGCGGCCAGCCCCAGCATTTT
D gene: TRBD2; V gene: TRBV7-2; J gene: TRBJ2-5; clone size: many; CDR3 protein: CASSFPGGPQYF; CDR3 DNA: TGTGCCAGCAGCTTTCCGGGAGGCCCCCAGTACTTC
D gene: NA; V gene: TRBV20-1; J gene: TRBJ2-3; clone size: NA; CDR3 protein: CSARVTGEPTDTQYF; CDR3 DNA: TGCAGTGCTAGAGTGACGGGAGAACCCACAGATACGCAGTATTTT
D gene: TRBD1; V gene: TRBV12-3/TRBV12-4; J gene: TRBJ2-2; clone size: many; CDR3 protein: CASSRDRANTGELFF; CDR3 DNA: TGTGCCAGCAGCCGCGACAGGGCAAACACCGGGGAGCTGTTTTTT
D gene: TRBD1; V gene: TRBV11-1; J gene: TRBJ2-7; clone size: few; CDR3 protein: CASSLTGKYEQYF; CDR3 DNA: TGTGCCAGCAGCCTGACAGGGAAGTACGAGCAGTACTTC
D gene: NA; V gene: TRBV20-1; J gene: TRBJ1-2; clone size: NA; CDR3 protein: CSAAVGSNYGYTF; CDR3 DNA: TGCAGTGCCGCGGTGGGTTCCAACTATGGCTACACCTTC
D gene: TRBD1; V gene: TRBV10-3; J gene: TRBJ2-7; clone size: many; CDR3 protein: CAISELGTGGDEQYF; CDR3 DNA: TGTGCCATCAGCGAACTGGGGACAGGGGGCGACGAGCAGTACTTC
D gene: NA; V gene: TRBV20-1; J gene: TRBJ2-6; clone size: few; CDR3 protein: CSAMTVSGANVLTF; CDR3 DNA: TGCAGTGCTATGACAGTCTCTGGGGCCAACGTCCTGACTTTC
D gene: TRBD1; V gene: TRBV5-1; J gene: TRBJ1-2; clone size: few; CDR3 protein: CASTPGGTGVYGYTF; CDR3 DNA: TGCGCCAGCACCCCAGGCGGGACAGGGGTCTATGGCTACACCTTC
D gene: TRBD1; V gene: TRBV7-8; J gene: TRBJ2-1; clone size: few; CDR3 protein: CASSRQGGAPSYNEQFF; CDR3 DNA: TGTGCCAGCAGCAGACAGGGGGGGGCCCCATCCTACAATGAGCAGTTCTTC
D gene: NA; V gene: TRBV18; J gene: TRBJ1-4; clone size: many; CDR3 protein: CASSPEAVREKLFF; CDR3 DNA: TGTGCCAGCTCACCCGAGGCAGTACGGGAAAAACTGTTTTTT
D gene: NA; V gene: TRBV7-8; J gene: TRBJ2-1; clone size: NA; CDR3 protein: CASSFGATTSSYNEQFF; CDR3 DNA: TGTGCCAGCAGCTTTGGTGCAACCACTAGCTCCTACAATGAGCAGTTCTTC
D gene: NA; V gene: TRBV24-1; J gene: TRBJ2-3; clone size: many; CDR3 protein: CATSDPGRGSTDTQYF; CDR3 DNA: TGTGCCACCAGTGATCCTGGAAGGGGGAGCACAGATACGCAGTATTTT
D gene: NA; V gene: TRBV20-1; J gene: TRBJ2-7; clone size: many; CDR3 protein: CSASTPRRGPYEQYF; CDR3 DNA: TGCAGTGCTAGCACGCCGCGGCGGGGACCCTACGAGCAGTACTTC
D gene: NA; V gene: TRBV12-3/TRBV12-4; J gene: TRBJ1-2; clone size: many; CDR3 protein: CASSLWGRDYGYTF; CDR3 DNA: TGTGCCAGCAGTTTATGGGGGCGCGACTATGGCTACACCTTC
D gene: TRBD1; V gene: TRBV2; J gene: TRBJ2-2; clone size: NA; CDR3 protein: CASSEARRGTGLGNTGELFF; CDR3 DNA: TGTGCCAGCAGTGAAGCGCGTAGGGGGACAGGGTTAGGAAACACCGGGGAGCTGTTTTTT
D gene: NA; V gene: TRBV20-1; J gene: TRBJ2-5; clone size: many; CDR3 protein: CSASGLGGQEETQYF; CDR3 DNA: TGCAGTGCTAGTGGCCTCGGGGGTCAGGAAGAGACCCAGTACTTC
D gene: NA; V gene: TRBV5-5; J gene: TRBJ2-7; clone size: NA; CDR3 protein: CASSLGARSSYEQYF; CDR3 DNA: TGTGCCAGCAGCCTCGGTGCGAGATCCTCCTACGAGCAGTACTTC
D gene: TRBD2; V gene: TRBV11-1; J gene: TRBJ2-1; clone size: many; CDR3 protein: CASSLPFAGTSGRPHNEQFF; CDR3 DNA: TGTGCCAGCAGCTTACCTTTCGCCGGGACTAGCGGGAGGCCTCACAATGAGCAGTTCTTC
D gene: TRBD2; V gene: TRBV4-2; J gene: TRBJ2-7; clone size: many; CDR3 protein: CASSQERELAGPVREQYF; CDR3 DNA: TGTGCCAGCAGCCAAGAACGCGAACTAGCGGGGCCGGTCAGGGAGCAGTACTTC
D gene: TRBD1; V gene: TRBV10-1; J gene: TRBJ2-1; clone size: few; CDR3 protein: CASSLSTGREINEQFF; CDR3 DNA: TGCGCCAGCAGTTTGTCGACAGGGCGCGAAATCAATGAGCAGTTCTTC
D gene: TRBD2; V gene: TRBV4-1; J gene: TRBJ2-3; clone size: many; CDR3 protein: CASSHIGLAGGTDTQYF; CDR3 DNA: TGCGCCAGCAGCCACATAGGACTAGCGGGGGGCACAGATACGCAGTATTTT
D gene: TRBD1; V gene: TRBV10-2; J gene: TRBJ2-2; clone size: few; CDR3 protein: CASSHNQGDGNTGELFF; CDR3 DNA: TGCGCCAGCAGTCATAACCAGGGGGACGGGAACACCGGGGAGCTGTTTTTT
D gene: NA; V gene: TRBV11-1; J gene: TRBJ2-7; clone size: once; CDR3 protein: CASSAPLMDSAISYEQYF; CDR3 DNA: TGTGCCAGCAGCGCACCGCTAATGGACAGTGCCATCTCCTACGAGCAGTACTTC
D gene: TRBD2; V gene: TRBV20-1; J gene: TRBJ2-1; clone size: few; CDR3 protein: CSARDAGGSYNEQFF; CDR3 DNA: TGCAGTGCTAGAGATGCGGGGGGCTCCTACAATGAGCAGTTCTTC
D gene: NA; V gene: TRBV3-1; J gene: TRBJ2-5; clone size: NA; CDR3 protein: CASSPGYDGTQYF; CDR3 DNA: TGTGCCAGCAGTCCGGGGTACGACGGGACCCAGTACTTC
D gene: NA; V gene: TRBV19; J gene: TRBJ1-5; clone size: few; CDR3 protein: CASLDRNSNQPQHF; CDR3 DNA: TGTGCCAGTTTAGACAGGAATAGCAATCAGCCCCAGCATTTT
D gene: NA; V gene: TRBV7-2; J gene: TRBJ1-1; clone size: NA; CDR3 protein: CASSLNWRSHAFF; CDR3 DNA: TGTGCCAGCAGCTTAAATTGGAGATCACACGCTTTCTTT
D gene: NA; V gene: TRBV9; J gene: TRBJ2-5; clone size: many; CDR3 protein: CASSVDGQGSKETQYF; CDR3 DNA: TGTGCCAGCAGCGTAGATGGGCAGGGGTCTAAAGAGACCCAGTACTTC
D gene: TRBD1; V gene: TRBV2; J gene: TRBJ2-7; clone size: NA; CDR3 protein: CASSPRTGTYEQYF; CDR3 DNA: TGTGCCAGCAGTCCCCGGACAGGAACCTACGAGCAGTACTTC
D gene: NA; V gene: TRBV10-3; J gene: TRBJ2-2; clone size: few; CDR3 protein: CAISELRASGELFF; CDR3 DNA: TGTGCCATCAGTGAGTTAAGGGCGTCCGGGGAGCTGTTTTTT
D gene: NA; V gene: TRBV7-9; J gene: TRBJ1-1; clone size: many; CDR3 protein: CASSFGDTEAFF; CDR3 DNA: TGTGCCAGCAGCTTTGGCGACACTGAAGCTTTCTTT
D gene: NA; V gene: TRBV20-1; J gene: TRBJ1-2; clone size: many; CDR3 protein: CSALTDGAVYGYTF; CDR3 DNA: TGCAGTGCTCTAACCGACGGGGCCGTCTATGGCTACACCTTC
D gene: NA; V gene: TRBV4-2; J gene: TRBJ2-2; clone size: NA; CDR3 protein: CASSQDALWRGGLFF; CDR3 DNA: TGTGCCAGCAGCCAAGATGCCCTATGGAGAGGCGGGCTGTTTTTT
D gene: NA; V gene: TRBV25-1; J gene: TRBJ1-2; clone size: few; CDR3 protein: CASSRGGSRYGYTF; CDR3 DNA: TGTGCCAGCAGTAGGGGGGGGTCTCGCTATGGCTACACCTTC
D gene: NA; V gene: TRBV29-1; J gene: TRBJ1-1; clone size: NA; CDR3 protein: CSGRGSYTEAFF; CDR3 DNA: TGCAGCGGGAGGGGGTCGTACACTGAAGCTTTCTTT
D gene: TRBD2; V gene: TRBV20-1; J gene: TRBJ2-3; clone size: few; CDR3 protein: CSESRTSGRTQYF; CDR3 DNA: TGCAGTGAATCGAGGACTAGCGGCCGGACGCAGTATTTT
D gene: NA; V gene: TRBV6-1; J gene: TRBJ1-4; clone size: NA; CDR3 protein: CASRPFGGYEKLFF; CDR3 DNA: TGTGCCAGCCGCCCATTCGGGGGCTATGAAAAACTGTTTTTT
D gene: TRBD2; V gene: TRBV5-1; J gene: TRBJ2-3; clone size: NA; CDR3 protein: CASSTGTSGGVADTQYF; CDR3 DNA: TGCGCCAGCAGCACTGGGACTAGCGGGGGGGTCGCAGATACGCAGTATTTT
D gene: TRBD2; V gene: TRBV7-2; J gene: TRBJ2-7; clone size: few; CDR3 protein: CASSQWGGRAYQQYF; CDR3 DNA: TGTGCCAGCAGCCAATGGGGCGGGAGGGCCTATCAGCAGTACTTC
D gene: TRBD1; V gene: TRBV7-2; J gene: TRBJ1-2; clone size: few; CDR3 protein: CASSPSGWSGGGYTF; CDR3 DNA: TGTGCCAGCAGCCCCTCGGGGTGGTCAGGGGGCGGCTACACCTTC
D gene: NA; V gene: TRBV6-1; J gene: TRBJ2-2; clone size: many; CDR3 protein: CASRERSRYTGELFF; CDR3 DNA: TGTGCCAGCAGGGAAAGGAGCAGGTACACCGGGGAGCTGTTTTTT
D gene: NA; V gene: TRBV5-1; J gene: TRBJ1-4; clone size: NA; CDR3 protein: CASSLNGLTNEKLFF; CDR3 DNA: TGCGCCAGCAGCTTGAATGGGCTAACTAATGAAAAACTGTTTTTT
D gene: NA; V gene: TRBV4-1; J gene: TRBJ2-3; clone size: many; CDR3 protein: CASSLSYPSTDTQYF; CDR3 DNA: TGCGCCAGCAGCCTTTCCTATCCTAGCACAGATACGCAGTATTTT
D gene: NA; V gene: TRBV12-3/TRBV12-4; J gene: TRBJ1-2; clone size: few; CDR3 protein: CASSTEPNYGYTF; CDR3 DNA: TGTGCCAGCAGTACAGAGCCTAACTATGGCTACACCTTC
D gene: TRBD1; V gene: TRBV20-1; J gene: TRBJ2-1; clone size: few; CDR3 protein: CSPNHLQGPQFF; CDR3 DNA: TGCAGTCCGAACCATCTACAGGGGCCCCAGTTCTTC
D gene: NA; V gene: TRBV4-2; J gene: TRBJ2-5; clone size: many; CDR3 protein: CASSQGNQFQETQYF; CDR3 DNA: TGTGCCAGCAGCCAGGGGAATCAGTTTCAAGAGACCCAGTACTTC
D gene: NA; V gene: TRBV7-8; J gene: TRBJ2-7; clone size: many; CDR3 protein: CASSSTDLLGYYEQYF; CDR3 DNA: TGTGCCAGCAGCTCCACAGACCTACTTGGGTACTACGAGCAGTACTTC